The clone carrying this T cell receptor beta chain has only a few counts. The repertoire was sequenced with immunoSEQ multiplex PCR; TCRdb's copy has only in-frame clones and lacks some. The sample records around 20,000 clones, approximately 70% being singletons. This sample was taken from a study of OX40 agonist ivuxolimab in advanced cancers. CDR1 and CDR2 (germline): LGHNA, YNFKEQ. CDR3 length equals 13 residues. Trimming stripped 5 bases from V and 0 bases from J, with 8 bases between. Source: CD4+ or CD8+ T cells sorted from blood, taken in a trial of the OX40 agonist ivuxolimab. The chain employs TRBV4-2 and TRBJ2-7; no clear D gene. The receptor comes from an adult with an advanced solid tumor such as melanoma, head and neck, liver or kidney cancer. This CDR3 reads CASSLVSSYEQYF. The CDR3 region has the DNA TGTGCCAGCAGCTTAGTGAGCTCCTACGAGCAGTACTTC.